This T cell receptor (beta chain) is drawn from a study of cytomegalovirus exposure and HLA in healthy donors. Background on the study: The same platform was used for the 120 validation repertoires and the 650 to 800 first-cohort repertoires, a later analysis reported. General study results and limits: TCR beta chains numbering under 200 were designated cytomegalovirus-associated.

The donors were part of the validation cohort, which consisted of more than 90 subjects and was separate from the first cohort of about 720 subjects. Data came from immunoSEQ multiplex PCR; TCRdb stores just in-frame clones and leaves some out. The sample lists approximately 60,000 clones, roughly 94% occurring once. Comments on this clone: Its antigen is not identified.

Trimming cost V 5 bases and J 4 bases; bases outside gene matches: 17. This CDR3 comprises 18 residues. Germline V gene sequence: CDR1 MNHEY, CDR2 SMNVEV (reference sequence). The clonotype originates from a woman aged 18-35 years in good health and CMV-seronegative. The specimen was PBMCs. The J gene is TRBJ2-3, the V gene TRBV27, with 8 bases identical to TRBD2. The CDR3 DNA reads as TGTGCCAGCAGTCCCAAGCCCCATAGCGGGACTCGTCCAGATACGCAGTATTTT. Its translation is CASSPKPHSGTRPDTQYF.